This paragraph covers one T cell receptor beta chain sequence. Its specificity is not known. As for treatment: oral pan-JAK inhibitor, 5-10 mg twice daily. Both CD4+ and CD8+ T cells were separated by sorting PBMCs. Reverse transcribed after extraction, RNA yielded cDNA as the sequencing template. Data came from immunoSEQ multiplex PCR; TCRdb stores just in-frame clones and leaves some out. The sample carries some 190,000 clones, approximately 72% recorded once. Trimming removed 6 bases at V and 8 bases at J, with 16 bases between. Per germline, CDR1 KGHSH and CDR2 LQKENI. CDR3 length: 13 amino acids. The sample comes from a study of CD8+ T cells in alopecia areata. Regarding the study as a whole: Both scalp clonality and the expanded CD8+ clones among the top 100 showed a significant decrease with tofacitinib. Clonality was higher in lesional than normal scalp, especially in alopecia totalis/universalis. Whether baseline CD8+ expansion is linked to response remains uncertain, given a single nonresponder.

The source was CD4+ T cells sorted from blood, collected around week 42, from a patient treated with tofacitinib. The gene calls are TRBV18 and TRBJ1-2; D possibly corresponds to TRBD1 (5 bases). This sequence was found in a human donor with alopecia areata. CDR3 nucleotide sequence: TGTGCCAGCTCCCAAAACTCGGGGGACGGCTACACCTTC. It yields the protein CASSQNSGDGYTF.